This entry features one T cell receptor beta chain sequence. This table comes from immunoSEQ multiplex PCR, and its TCRdb copy is limited to in-frame clones, with some not included. The sample includes over 100,000 clones, roughly 80% of them seen just once. CDR3 size: 13 residues. Trimming removed 0 bases at V and 7 bases at J, with 9 bases between. Germline V gives CDR1 SNHLY, CDR2 FYNNEI. This record belongs to a study of PD-1 blockade in mismatch repair-deficient tumors. Background on the study: Patients had 11 to 13 mismatch repair-deficient cancer types and were previously treated and progressing.

Sample: peripheral blood, taken 60 weeks after starting pembrolizumab. The clonotype comes from an adult with mismatch repair-deficient cancer. The chain has TRBV2 and TRBJ2-5; D remains ambiguous. The CDR3 here is CASSEADPWTQYF. The DNA for the CDR3 is TGTGCCAGCAGTGAAGCAGATCCTTGGACCCAGTACTTC. The variable domain in full, completed from reference TRBV2 and TRBJ2-5, reads EPEVTQTPSHQVTQMGQEVILRCVPISNHLYFYWYRQILGQKVEFLVSFYNNEISEKSEIFDDQFSVERPDGSNFTLKIRSTKLEDSAMYFCASSEADPWTQYFGPGTRLLVL.